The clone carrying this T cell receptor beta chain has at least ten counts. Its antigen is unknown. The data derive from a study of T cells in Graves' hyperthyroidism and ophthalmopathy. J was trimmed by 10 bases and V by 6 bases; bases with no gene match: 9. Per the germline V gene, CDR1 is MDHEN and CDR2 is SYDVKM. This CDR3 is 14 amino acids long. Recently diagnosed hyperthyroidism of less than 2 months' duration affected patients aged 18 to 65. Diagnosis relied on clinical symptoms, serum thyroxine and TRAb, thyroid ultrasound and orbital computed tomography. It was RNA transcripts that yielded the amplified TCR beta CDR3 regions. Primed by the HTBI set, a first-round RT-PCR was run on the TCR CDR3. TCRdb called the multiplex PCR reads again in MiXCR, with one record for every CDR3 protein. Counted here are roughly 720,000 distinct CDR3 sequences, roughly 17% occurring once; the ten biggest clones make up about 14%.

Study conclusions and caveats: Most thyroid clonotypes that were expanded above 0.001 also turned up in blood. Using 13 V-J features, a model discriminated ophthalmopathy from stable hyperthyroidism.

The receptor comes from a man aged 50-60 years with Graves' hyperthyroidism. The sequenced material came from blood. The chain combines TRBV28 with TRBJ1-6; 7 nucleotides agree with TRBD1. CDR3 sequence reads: CASRVTGERSPLHF. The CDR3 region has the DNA TGTGCCAGCAGAGTCACAGGGGAAAGATCACCCCTCCACTTT.